The 21 T cell receptor beta chains in this list originate from one sample, sequenced in a study of shared clonotypes between healthy human individuals (dated by TCRdb to about 2020). The library was made by the immunoSEQ multiplex PCR assay. As stored in TCRdb, this immuneACCESS dataset retains in-frame rearrangements with V and J assigned. A fraction of the clones does not appear; measured against another copy, unresolved V genes explain less than half of the discrepancy, and the remainder lacks a known reason. This sample comprises 2 million to 3 million clones, over 85% of them detected only once. About 0.34% of the sample is taken by the ten largest. The sample was naive CD4+ T cells from PBMCs. In light of the paper, this sample's cell subset or site label describes: CD45RA+ positively selected. The receptors here all came from a man younger than 30 in good health. Some clones in this sample may be carry-over from other donors' samples.

This chain connects TRBV7-9 to TRBJ1-2, with a tentative D call TRBD1 (6 bases). V shed 5 bases and J shed 1 base, with 17 bases lying between them. Germline values: CDR1 SEHNR, CDR2 FQNEAQ (reference sequence). The CDR3 sequence is 16 residues long. In DNA, the CDR3 is TGTGCCAGCAGCACCCCGGTAACAGGGTATAACTATGGCTACACCTTC. It encodes CASSTPVTGYNYGYTF.

The V call is TRBV7-2, the J call TRBJ2-3; 7 bases agree with TRBD2. This CDR3 spans 15 amino acids. J was trimmed by 2 bases and V by 4 bases; bases with no gene match: 6. CDR1 and CDR2 from the germline V gene are SGHTA and FQGNSA. The CDR3 is CASSSSGTHTDTQYF. The CDR3 region has the DNA TGTGCCAGCAGCTCCAGCGGGACTCACACAGATACGCAGTATTTT.

On this clone: The junction does not match germline at one end; this may be a read error. The same CDR3 arises from other DNA sequences in this sample as well. As DNA, the CDR3 is TGCGCCAGCAGCTTGACGGTAGCGGGGACCTACGAGCAGTACTTC. Its protein product is CASSLTVAGTYEQYF. The V call is TRBV7-9, the J call TRBJ2-7; 8 nucleotides align to TRBD2. The CDR3 is 15 amino acids. Germline V gene data show CDR1 as SEHNR and CDR2 as FQNEAQ (reference sequence).

V and J are TRBV19 and TRBJ1-5; D gene ambiguous. Trimming stripped 4 bases from V and 5 bases from J, with 15 bases between. CDR1 is LNHDA and CDR2 is SQIVND in the germline V gene (reference sequence). The CDR3 is 15 residues long. CDR3 in amino acids: CASSTAPWNDQPQHF. CDR3 coding DNA: TGTGCCAGTAGTACCGCCCCTTGGAACGATCAGCCCCAGCATTTT.

Turning to this clone: Lacking the conserved final phenylalanine or tryptophan, this CDR3 likely reflects a read error. It is unclear where the CDR3 begins or ends on the DNA, so no DNA is shown, and the CDR3 is as TCRdb lists it. CDR3 region: CASSRHRGQGLFV. V gene TRBV21-1 combines with J gene TRBJ1-4; the table's D call, TRBD1, was not checked against the DNA. TRBV21-1 is a documented pseudogene. The CDR3 spans 13 amino acids, including both terminal residues.

Comments on this clone: The same CDR3 can be traced to other DNA sequences in this sample. The chain recombines TRBV5-1 with TRBJ2-5, with D perhaps matching TRBD1 (6 bases). This CDR3 has 13 amino acids. The germline gives CDR1 SGHRS, CDR2 YFSETQ. V lost 5 bases and J lost 0, with 8 bases in between. CDR3 region: CASSRTDQETQYF. The CDR3, as DNA: TGCGCCAGCAGTCGGACAGACCAAGAGACCCAGTACTTC.

The J gene is TRBJ2-1, the V gene TRBV5-4; D gene unclear. Looked up from germline, CDR1 is SGHNT and CDR2 is YYREEE (reference sequence). V gave up 4 bases and J gave up 8 bases, with 10 bases separating them. The CDR3 length is 12 residues. CDR3 in amino acids: CASSPMSDEQFF. The CDR3 region has the DNA TGTGCCAGCAGCCCTATGTCTGATGAGCAGTTCTTC.

This CDR3 is CASSLDSPLHF. In DNA form, the CDR3 reads TGTGCCAGCAGCTTAGATTCACCCCTCCACTTT. The rearrangement links TRBV7-8 to TRBJ1-6, with D hard to call. The V end lost 1 base, the J end lost 8 bases, and 0 bases lay between the germline ends. CDR1 and CDR2 from the germline V gene are SGHVS and FQNEAQ. CDR3 length: 11 residues. The full variable domain, completed using reference TRBV7-8 and TRBJ1-6, is GAGVSQSPRYKVAKRGQDVALRCDPISGHVSLFWYQQALGQGPEFLTYFQNEAQLDKSGLPSDRFFAERPEGSVSTLKIQRTQQEDSAVYLCASSLDSPLHFGNGTRLTVT.

This clone was recorded a few times. V gene TRBV5-1 combines with J gene TRBJ2-1; 10 bases align to TRBD1. V gave up 7 bases and J gave up 7 bases; unmatched junction bases: 8. The CDR3 spans 14 residues. Looked up from germline, CDR1 is SGHRS and CDR2 is YFSETQ. CDR3 region: CASGRDRGLNEQFF. CDR3 bases: TGCGCCAGCGGCCGGGACAGGGGATTGAATGAGCAGTTCTTC.

The rearrangement links TRBV6-4 to TRBJ1-1, with D possibly TRBD1 on 5 matching bases. V shed 6 bases and J shed 4 bases, with 21 bases lying between them. The CDR3 runs to 16 residues. Germline CDR1 reads MRHNA; CDR2 reads SNTAGT. CDR3 residues: CASSPRGGPGSTEAFF. The CDR3 DNA follows: TGTGCCAGCAGCCCTCGGGGGGGACCCGGGAGCACTGAAGCTTTCTTT.

The chain couples TRBV5-1 to TRBJ2-4, with D possibly matching TRBD1 (6 bases). Germline CDR1 and CDR2: SGHRS and YFSETQ. This CDR3 has 14 residues. The V end was cut by 4 bases, the J end by 3 bases, with 11 bases between. The CDR3 DNA is TGCGCCAGCAGCCCAGGGGCTGTCAAAAACATTCAGTACTTC. It encodes CASSPGAVKNIQYF.

The V call is TRBV6-5, the J call TRBJ1-2, with 8 positions matching TRBD1. V was clipped by 2 bases and J by 5 bases; unmatched bases: 10. This CDR3 comprises 16 residues. Germline lookup yields CDR1 MNHEY and CDR2 SVGAGI. CDR3 sequence: CASSYHEKDRGYGYTF. Here the CDR3 DNA reads TGTGCCAGCAGTTACCACGAAAAAGACAGGGGATATGGCTACACCTTC.

This clone was recorded only once. This chain joins TRBV5-1 and TRBJ2-1, with a tentative D call TRBD1 (6 bases). The CDR3 sequence is 15 residues long. Trimming took off 0 bases at V and 2 bases at J, with 9 bases between the two ends. Germline V CDR1 and CDR2: SGHRS, YFSETQ. CDR3 DNA sequence: TGCGCCAGCAGCTTGGAGGGGGATACCTACAATGAGCAGTTCTTC. Its translation: CASSLEGDTYNEQFF.

DNA for the CDR3: TGTGCCAGCAGCCAAGAGGATGGGGTAGCGGGGAACACAGATACGCAGTATTTT. It translates to CASSQEDGVAGNTDTQYF. This chain joins TRBV4-2 and TRBJ2-3; 8 nucleotides agree with TRBD2. The junction had 10 bases not matched to a gene; V was cut back by 0 bases and J by 2 bases. This CDR3 is 18 amino acids long. The V gene's germline CDR1 is LGHNA and CDR2 YNFKEQ.

The chain couples TRBV7-2 to TRBJ2-7; D is ambiguous. Trimming removed 5 bases from V and 2 bases from J, with 13 bases in between. The CDR3 loop spans 14 amino acids. Germline V gene sequence: CDR1 SGHTA, CDR2 FQGNSA. The CDR3 nucleotides are TGTGCCAGCAGCCAAAGGACCGAGACCTACGAGCAGTACTTC. Translating gives CASSQRTETYEQYF.

This sequence joins TRBV30 and TRBJ2-2; D unresolved. The CDR3 has 16 amino acids. Germline V gene lookup returns CDR1 GTSNPN and CDR2 SVGIG (reference sequence). Deletions cut 2 bases from V and 4 bases from J, with 17 bases between. The CDR3 nucleotides are TGTGCCTGGAGTACCTCCCGACTGGTGGGCACCGGGGAGCTGTTTTTT. It yields the protein CAWSTSRLVGTGELFF. Looking up the rest from reference TRBV30 and TRBJ2-2 gives the full variable domain: SQTIHQWPATLVQPVGSPLSLECTVEGTSNPNLYWYRQAAGRGLQLLFYSVGIGQISSEVPQNLSASRPQDRQFILSSKKLLLSDSGFYLCAWSTSRLVGTGELFFGEGSRLTVL.

The table lists this clone with a count of one. Other DNA sequences in this sample translate to the same CDR3. J is TRBJ1-1 and V is TRBV10-3; no clear D gene. V gave up 1 base and J gave up 1 base, with 4 bases separating them. Germline values: CDR1 ENHRY, CDR2 SYGVKD. CDR3 length equals 13 residues. The CDR3 nucleotides are TGTGCCATCAGTGAGTTGAGGAACACTGAAGCTTTCTTT. Amino acids: CAISELRNTEAFF.

This clone was observed a handful of times. The chain links TRBV20-1 to TRBJ1-1, with TRBD1 matching over 7 bases. The CDR3 has 11 residues. Germline CDR1 and CDR2: DFQATT and SNEGSKA (reference sequence). Written as DNA, the CDR3 is TGCATCCCGACAGGGCCCACTGAAGCTTTCTTT. This encodes CIPTGPTEAFF.

V gene TRBV6-5 combines with J gene TRBJ2-3; tentatively, D is TRBD2 (5 bases). Trimming pared 0 bases from V and 0 bases from J, leaving 7 bases between. The CDR3 runs to 15 residues. The V gene's germline CDR1 is MNHEY and CDR2 SVGAGI. The CDR3 region has the DNA TGTGCCAGCAGTTACTCGGGGAGTAGCACAGATACGCAGTATTTT. This encodes CASSYSGSSTDTQYF.

The sample holds a few counts of this clone. The chain joins TRBV5-6 to TRBJ1-1; 7 bases line up with TRBD1. Germline V gene sequence: CDR1 SGHDT, CDR2 YYEEEE. The CDR3 is 15 residues long. Losses at the gene ends were 0 bases for V and 4 bases for J; bases not matched to a gene: 6. The CDR3 DNA is TGTGCCAGCAGCTTGGCCCCCGCAGGGGGCACTGAAGCTTTCTTT. Translation gives CASSLAPAGGTEAFF.

In its sample, this clone was seen once. The chain has TRBV7-3 and TRBJ2-1; D unresolved. CDR1 is SGHTA and CDR2 is FQGTGA in the germline V gene. Trimming removed 3 bases from V and 0 bases from J, with 12 bases in between. The CDR3 spans 16 residues. CDR3 bases: TGTGCCAGCAGCTTTGGCGGCATAAGCTCCTACAATGAGCAGTTCTTC. Translation: CASSFGGISSYNEQFF.